Detailed here is one T cell receptor beta chain. This record comes from a study of shared clonotypes between healthy human individuals. TCRdb keeps only in-frame clones here, not all; method: immunoSEQ multiplex PCR. The sample yields 1.5 million to 2.5 million clones, around 96% seen once. The CDR3 contains 15 residues. Germline V gene lookup returns CDR1 LGHNA and CDR2 YSLEER. Deletions cut 3 bases from V and 5 bases from J, with 17 bases between. Terminally differentiated effector memory CD45RA+ cells were left out of the naive CD8 fraction, which was CD45RO-negative and positively selected for CCR7.

Sequenced: naive CD8+ T cells sorted from blood. The clonotype was recovered from a man between 18 and 29 years old in good health. The V gene is TRBV4-3, the J gene TRBJ2-7; D is possibly TRBD2 (7 bases). CDR3 nucleotides: TGCGCCAGCAGCCAGGGACCCCTAGGGGGGGACGAGCAGTACTTC. Protein sequence: CASSQGPLGGDEQYF.